Shown below are 5 T cell receptor beta chains from a single sample sequenced in a study of regulatory T cells in long-lasting Graves disease. Time point of the sample: newly diagnosed GD, antithyroid drugs for less than 3 months. PBMC-extracted RNA yielded the TCR library. Libraries of TCR beta came from iRepertoire HTBI primers plus Arm-PCR of CDR3 regions. TCRdb used MiXCR to reprocess the multiplex PCR reads, holding one entry per CDR3 protein. Found here are some 250,000 distinct CDR3 sequences, approximately 16% of them singletons; the top ten hold around 21%. The starting material was peripheral blood mononuclear cells (PBMCs), obtained at new diagnosis, from a patient treated with antithyroid drugs. All receptors derive from a female donor with Graves disease.

At least ten counts were recorded for this clonotype. The V call is TRBV20-1, the J call TRBJ2-1; 7 positions match TRBD2. The CDR3 runs to 16 residues. Germline lookup yields CDR1 DFQATT and CDR2 SNEGSKA (reference sequence). The V gene end was trimmed by 0 bases and the J gene end by 3 bases; junction bases not matched to a gene: 8. The CDR3 sequence: CSARDSGAGDYNEQFF. As DNA, the CDR3 is TGCAGTGCTAGAGATTCCGGGGCGGGAGACTACAATGAGCAGTTCTTC.

A single count supports this clonotype. The V and J genes are TRBV6-2 or TRBV6-3 and TRBJ1-1, with D perhaps matching TRBD1 (6 bases). This CDR3 is built from 14 residues. V shed 4 bases and J shed 6 bases, with 15 bases lying between them. Germline loops: CDR1 MNHEY, CDR2 SVGEGT. As DNA, the CDR3 is TGTGCCAGCAGTTGGGTGGGGGGCGCCGCTGAAGCTTTCTTT. This encodes CASSWVGGAAEAFF.

This chain uses TRBV10-3 with TRBJ2-5; tentatively, D is TRBD1 or TRBD2 (5 bases each). The CDR3 runs 11 residues. CDR1 and CDR2 from the germline V gene are ENHRY and SYGVKD. The germline V and J ends were trimmed by 8 bases and 2 bases, with 6 bases remaining between them. The CDR3 nucleotides are TGTGCCATCGGGGGTCAAGAGACCCAGTACTTC. As protein: CAIGGQETQYF.

The chain is built from TRBV2 and TRBJ2-3, with no clear D. Germline V gene data show CDR1 as SNHLY and CDR2 as FYNNEI. The CDR3 length is 15 residues. The V gene lost 4 bases and the J gene lost 5 bases, with 16 bases spanning the gap. CDR3 in DNA: TGTGCCAGCAGTGTTTCCCTCCCTAGGAGAGATACGCAGTATTTT. Protein: CASSVSLPRRDTQYF.

Only a few counts were recorded for this clonotype. The chain recombines TRBV14 with TRBJ2-1; D ambiguous. Deletions cut 1 base from V and 4 bases from J, with 14 bases between. The germline gives CDR1 SGHDN, CDR2 FVKESK. This CDR3 is built from 16 residues. CDR3 in amino acids: CASSQGIRVEYNEQFF. The CDR3 DNA is TGTGCCAGCAGCCAAGGTATTCGGGTGGAGTACAATGAGCAGTTCTTC.